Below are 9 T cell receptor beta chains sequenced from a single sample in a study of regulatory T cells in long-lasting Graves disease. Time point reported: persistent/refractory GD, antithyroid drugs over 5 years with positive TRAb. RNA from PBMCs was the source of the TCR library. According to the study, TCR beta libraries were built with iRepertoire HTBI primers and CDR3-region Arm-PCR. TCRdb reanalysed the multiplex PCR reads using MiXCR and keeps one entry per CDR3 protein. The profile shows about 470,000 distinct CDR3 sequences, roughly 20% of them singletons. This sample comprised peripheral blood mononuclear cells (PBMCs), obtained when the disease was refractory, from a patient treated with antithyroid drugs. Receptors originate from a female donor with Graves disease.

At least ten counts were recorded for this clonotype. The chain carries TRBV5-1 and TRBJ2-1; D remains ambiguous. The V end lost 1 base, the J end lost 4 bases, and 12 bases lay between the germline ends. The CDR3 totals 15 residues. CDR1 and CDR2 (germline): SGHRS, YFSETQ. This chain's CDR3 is CASSLSASEYNEQFF. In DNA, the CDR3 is TGCGCCAGCAGCTTGTCGGCCAGCGAGTACAATGAGCAGTTCTTC.

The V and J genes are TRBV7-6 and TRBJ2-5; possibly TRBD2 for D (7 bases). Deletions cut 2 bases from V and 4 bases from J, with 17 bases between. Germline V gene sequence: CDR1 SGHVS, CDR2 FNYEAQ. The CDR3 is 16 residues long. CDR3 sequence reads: CASSLSVWGGSETQYF. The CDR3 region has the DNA TGTGCCAGCAGCTTAAGCGTGTGGGGGGGCTCAGAGACCCAGTACTTC.

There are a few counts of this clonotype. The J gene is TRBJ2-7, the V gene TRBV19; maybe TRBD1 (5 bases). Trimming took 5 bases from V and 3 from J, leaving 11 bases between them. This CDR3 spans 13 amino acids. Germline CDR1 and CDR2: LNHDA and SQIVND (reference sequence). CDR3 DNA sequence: TGTGCCAGTAGTCCGACAGATTTCTACGAGCAGTACTTC. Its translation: CASSPTDFYEQYF.

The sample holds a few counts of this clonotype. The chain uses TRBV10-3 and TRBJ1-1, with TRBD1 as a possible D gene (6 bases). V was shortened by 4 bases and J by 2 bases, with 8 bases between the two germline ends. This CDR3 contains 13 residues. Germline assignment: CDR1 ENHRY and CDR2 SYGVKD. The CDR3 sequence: CAISAQGNTEAFF. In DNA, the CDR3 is TGTGCCATCAGTGCACAGGGTAACACTGAAGCTTTCTTT.

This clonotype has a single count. The CDR3 sequence is CASSVRLLRDTGELFF. The CDR3 DNA follows: TGTGCCAGCAGCGTAAGGCTTTTGAGGGACACCGGGGAGCTGTTTTTT. This rearrangement joins TRBV9 to TRBJ2-2; the D gene is possibly TRBD2 (5 bases). This CDR3 spans 16 amino acids. Trimming cost V 1 base and J 3 bases, with 13 bases left between them. CDR1 and CDR2 (germline): SGDLS, YYNGEE.

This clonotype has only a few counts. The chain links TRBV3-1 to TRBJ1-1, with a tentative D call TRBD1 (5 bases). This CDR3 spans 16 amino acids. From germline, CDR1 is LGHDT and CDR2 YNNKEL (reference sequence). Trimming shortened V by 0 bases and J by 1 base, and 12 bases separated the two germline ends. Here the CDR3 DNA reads TGTGCCAGCAGCCAAGATGGGGCAGGAAGGAACACTGAAGCTTTCTTT. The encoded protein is CASSQDGAGRNTEAFF.

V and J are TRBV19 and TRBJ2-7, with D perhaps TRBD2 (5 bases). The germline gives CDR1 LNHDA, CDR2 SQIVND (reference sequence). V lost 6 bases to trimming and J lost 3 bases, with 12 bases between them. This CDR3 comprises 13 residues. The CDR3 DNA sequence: TGTGCCAGTAGCCCGGGATCCCTCTACGAGCAGTACTTC. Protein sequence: CASSPGSLYEQYF.

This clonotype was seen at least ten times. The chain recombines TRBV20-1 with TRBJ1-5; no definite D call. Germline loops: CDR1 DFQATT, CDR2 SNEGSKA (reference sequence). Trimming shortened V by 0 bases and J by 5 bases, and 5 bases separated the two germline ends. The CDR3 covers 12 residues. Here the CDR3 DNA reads TGCAGTGCTAGAGATTCCGATCAGCCCCAGCATTTT. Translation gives CSARDSDQPQHF.

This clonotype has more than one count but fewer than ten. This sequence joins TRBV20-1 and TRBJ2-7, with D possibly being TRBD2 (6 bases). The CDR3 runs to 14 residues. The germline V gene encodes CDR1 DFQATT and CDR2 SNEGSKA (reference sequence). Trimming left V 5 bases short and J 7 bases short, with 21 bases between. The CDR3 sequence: CSARRGEGRGEQYF. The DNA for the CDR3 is TGCAGTGCTCGGCGGGGAGAGGGCCGCGGGGAGCAGTACTTC.